This T cell receptor beta chain was observed in a study of blood T cell repertoires in COVID-19. TCRdb's copy holds only in-frame clones and misses some; the assay was immunoSEQ multiplex PCR. The sample has about 140,000 clones, roughly four fifths seen once. CDR3 length: 15 residues. V was clipped by 5 bases and J by 0 bases, with 12 bases between them. From germline, CDR1 is SGHNT and CDR2 YENEEA. The chain links TRBV11-3 to TRBJ2-3; D unclear. The source is a human donor in a cohort sampled during active COVID-19. The sample was peripheral blood. Here the CDR3 reads CASSVDGSSTDTQYF. DNA for the CDR3: TGTGCCAGCAGCGTCGACGGGTCTAGCACAGATACGCAGTATTTT.